There are a few counts of the clone carrying this TCR delta chain. TCRdb's protein, taken from a much larger clone, differs from this DNA's translation at residue 15, likely owing to a read error; the protein displayed comes from the DNA. TCRdb processed the RT-PCR reads again with the CATT caller. The sample holds about 4,600 delta-chain clones, roughly 2.1% seen once. This entry is derived from a study of gamma-delta T cells after stem cell transplantation. The receptor was isolated from a human donor. It is not recorded whose cells these are; they may come from a transplant donor. The material sequenced was gamma-delta T cells.

The CDR3 bases are TGTGCCTGTGACTCGTTACTGGGGGCCCAGTACACCGATAAACCCATCTTT. This sequence encodes CACDSLLGAQYTDKPIF. The chain employs TRDV2 and TRDJ1, with 8 bases matching TRDD3. Germline CDR1 reads GEAIGNYY; CDR2 reads EKD. CDR3 length: 17 amino acids.